These 26 T cell receptor beta chains were all obtained from the same sample, sequenced in a study of CD8+CD57+ T cells in acquired aplastic anemia. TCR beta VDJ and CDR3 profiles were obtained from a genomic DNA template. MiXCR, run by TCRdb on the reads, gives a single entry per CDR3 protein. The sample has approximately 70,000 distinct CDR3 sequences, roughly 58% seen once. Sequences were obtained from sorted CD4+, CD8+, or CD8+CD57+ T cells (not recorded which) from PBMCs. The receptor set was obtained from a human donor in good health, serving as a control.

The chain carries TRBV13 and TRBJ2-7; 8 nucleotides line up with TRBD1. Germline CDR1 reads PRHDT; CDR2 reads FYEKMQ (reference sequence). This CDR3 is built from 13 residues. Trimming cost V 5 bases and J 6 bases; bases outside gene matches: 6. Here the CDR3 reads CASSPWTGREQYF. CDR3 nucleotides: TGTGCCAGCAGCCCCTGGACAGGGCGCGAGCAGTACTTC.

This clonotype was recorded a few times. One base away lies a much larger clone, so this may be a sequencing read error. The chain recombines TRBV28 with TRBJ2-7; TRBD1 might be the D (5 bases). Germline loops: CDR1 MDHEN, CDR2 SYDVKM. V dropped 11 bases and J dropped 2 bases, with 13 bases sitting between them. This CDR3 is built from 12 residues. CDR3 loop: CAVVGQPYEQYF. CDR3 DNA sequence: TGTGCCGTGGTGGGGCAACCCTACGAGCAGTACTTC.

This clonotype was counted a single time. The J gene is TRBJ2-2, the V gene TRBV2; the D call may be TRBD1 or TRBD2 (6 bases each). Trimming pared 2 bases from V and 7 bases from J, leaving 11 bases between. The V gene's germline CDR1 is SNHLY and CDR2 FYNNEI. This CDR3 spans 14 amino acids. Here the CDR3 reads CASSETGAGGELFF. In DNA form, the CDR3 reads TGTGCCAGCAGTGAAACGGGGGCTGGCGGGGAGCTGTTTTTT.

This clonotype is termed medium-sized (0.01 to 0.1%). This chain links TRBV15 with TRBJ2-7; 7 nucleotides agree with TRBD2. V gave up 4 bases and J gave up 4 bases; unmatched junction bases: 7. CDR1 LNHNV and CDR2 YYDKDF come from the germline V gene (reference sequence). CDR3 size: 14 residues. Written as DNA, the CDR3 is TGTGCCACCAGCATACGACTAGCAGGTTACGAGCAGTACTTC. Its protein product is CATSIRLAGYEQYF.

This clonotype was seen repeatedly, ten times or more. V and J are TRBV6-1 and TRBJ1-1; the D gene is possibly TRBD1 (5 bases). The CDR3 totals 15 residues. CDR1 and CDR2 from the germline V gene are MNHNS and SASEGT. V was cut by 6 bases and J by 3 bases, with 17 bases left in between. CDR3 nucleotide sequence: TGTGCCAGCAGACGACGGTTAAAAGGGGACACTGAAGCTTTCTTT. This gives the protein CASRRRLKGDTEAFF.

This clonotype appeared many times. V and J are TRBV5-1 and TRBJ2-1; the D gene is possibly TRBD2 (6 bases). This CDR3 spans 14 amino acids. Trimming left V 4 bases short and J 3 bases short, with 11 bases between. Per germline, CDR1 SGHRS and CDR2 YFSETQ. CDR3 sequence reads: CASSQPGLYNEQFF. The CDR3 DNA reads TGCGCCAGCAGCCAGCCGGGACTCTACAATGAGCAGTTCTTC.

With regard to this clonotype: Relative to the germline gene, one junction end is altered; a read error may explain this. This rearrangement joins TRBV25-1 to TRBJ2-5, with TRBD2 matching over 8 bases. The CDR3 contains 15 residues. CDR1 is MGHDK and CDR2 is SYGVNS in the germline V gene. The DNA for the CDR3 is TGTGCCTGCAGTCTCCTGACTAGCGCAGTAGAGACCCAGTACTTC. Protein product: CACSLLTSAVETQYF.

The sample holds many counts of this clonotype. The rearrangement links TRBV4-2 to TRBJ2-5; 13 bases map to TRBD2. CDR3 length: 17 residues. From germline, CDR1 is LGHNA and CDR2 YNFKEQ. J gave up 0 bases and V 1 base, and 2 bases lay outside the gene matches. The CDR3 loop reads CASSQGGTSGDQETQYF. CDR3 DNA sequence: TGTGCCAGCAGCCAAGGGGGGACTAGCGGGGACCAAGAGACCCAGTACTTC.

CDR3 residues: CSVGTVKELTQYF. The CDR3 DNA follows: TGCAGCGTTGGGACAGTAAAAGAGTTGACCCAGTACTTC. The rearrangement links TRBV29-1 to TRBJ2-5, with a weak D call TRBD1 (6 bases). Germline V gene sequence: CDR1 SQVTM, CDR2 ANQGSEA. CDR3 size: 13 residues. V lost 4 bases, J lost 7 bases, and 16 bases lay in between.

This clonotype was seen repeatedly, ten times or more. The V gene is TRBV2, the J gene TRBJ2-4; TRBD1 aligns across 7 bases. V shed 4 bases, J shed 7 bases, and the junction held 7 bases outside the gene matches. Germline lookup yields CDR1 SNHLY and CDR2 FYNNEI. CDR3 length equals 14 residues. CDR3 in DNA: TGTGCCAGCAGTGTACAGGGGTACTTGAACATTCAGTACTTC. Translating it yields CASSVQGYLNIQYF.

CDR3 region: CASSLGGRYGYTF. The CDR3 DNA reads as TGTGCCAGCAGCTTAGGCGGACGTTATGGCTACACCTTC. The V gene is TRBV7-9, the J gene TRBJ1-2; the D is unclear. The V end lost 1 base, the J end lost 5 bases, and 8 bases lay between the germline ends. Germline assignment: CDR1 SEHNR and CDR2 FQNEAQ (reference sequence). The CDR3 consists of 13 residues.

This chain uses TRBV9 with TRBJ2-7; 7 bases fit TRBD2. The CDR3 contains 15 residues. Germline V gene lookup returns CDR1 SGDLS and CDR2 YYNGEE. Germline trimming cut 0 bases from V and 2 bases from J; bases unmatched to any gene: 5. The DNA for the CDR3 is TGTGCCAGCAGCGTAGGTCGCGGGAGAACCTACGAGCAGTACTTC. This gives the protein CASSVGRGRTYEQYF. Complete variable domain (other parts from reference TRBV9 and TRBJ2-7): DSGVTQTPKHLITATGQRVTLRCSPRSGDLSVYWYQQSLDQGLQFLIQYYNGEERAKGNILERFSAQQFPDLHSELNLSSLELGDSALYFCASSVGRGRTYEQYFGPGTRLTVT.

The J gene is TRBJ2-3, the V gene TRBV29-1; 12 positions match TRBD2. The germline gives CDR1 SQVTM, CDR2 ANQGSEA. V trimming: 3 bases; J trimming: 0 bases; junction bases outside the gene matches: 16. This CDR3 has 20 residues. The CDR3 region is CSVDLGGLAGGPSSTDTQYF. CDR3 in DNA: TGCAGCGTTGATCTTGGCGGCCTAGCGGGAGGGCCCTCGAGCACAGATACGCAGTATTTT.

The chain joins TRBV24-1 to TRBJ2-7, with TRBD1 matching over 9 bases. Germline V gene lookup returns CDR1 KGHDR and CDR2 SFDVKD. V shed 7 bases and J 4 bases; nucleotides not matched to a gene: 13. The CDR3 has 16 residues. DNA of the CDR3: TGTGCCACCAGCTGTCCGGGACAGGGAGGTTGTTACGAGCAGTACTTC. Translation gives CATSCPGQGGCYEQYF.

V gene TRBV7-7 combines with J gene TRBJ2-5, with TRBD2 matching 9 bases. The CDR3 length is 14 residues. CDR1 and CDR2 (germline): SSHAT, FNYEAQ (reference sequence). CDR3 region: CASGTSRFQETQYF. The CDR3 coding sequence is TGTGCTAGTGGGACTAGCAGATTCCAAGAGACCCAGTACTTC. The full variable domain, its missing parts supplied by reference TRBV7-7 and TRBJ2-5, is GAGVSQSPRYKVTKRGQDVTLRCDPISSHATLYWYQQALGQGPEFLTYFNYEAQPDKSGLPSDRFSAERPEGSISTLTIQRTEQRDSAMYRCASGTSRFQETQYFGPGTRLLVL.

This clonotype was seen once. This chain connects TRBV20-1 to TRBJ1-1, with D perhaps matching TRBD1 (6 bases). This CDR3 is built from 14 residues. The V gene lost 3 bases and the J gene lost 3 bases, with 14 bases spanning the gap. Per the germline V gene, CDR1 is DFQATT and CDR2 is SNEGSKA (reference sequence). The DNA for the CDR3 is TGCAGTGCTAGCCCTCCCGACAGGCACACTGAAGCTTTCTTT. Translation gives CSASPPDRHTEAFF.

This clonotype has at least ten counts. The V and J genes are TRBV29-1 and TRBJ2-1; either TRBD1 or TRBD2 may supply D (6 bases each). Between the trimmed V and J ends, which lost 0 bases and 9 bases, there was a span of 15 bases. The CDR3 has 14 residues. Germline assignment: CDR1 SQVTM and CDR2 ANQGSEA. As DNA, the CDR3 is TGCAGCGTTGAAGATCCACTGGGGGGCAGTGAGCAGTTCTTC. Translation: CSVEDPLGGSEQFF.

The chain carries TRBV19 and TRBJ2-7, with D possibly TRBD2 on 5 matching bases. CDR3 length equals 13 residues. Germline V gene data show CDR1 as LNHDA and CDR2 as SQIVND (reference sequence). The V and J ends lost 4 bases and 5 bases respectively, with 12 bases between them. The CDR3 sequence: CASSRTGNHEQYF. CDR3 DNA: TGTGCCAGTAGTAGGACGGGAAACCACGAGCAGTACTTC. The full variable domain, in which reference TRBV19 and TRBJ2-7 provide the parts outside the CDR3, is DGGITQSPKYLFRKEGQNVTLSCEQNLNHDAMYWYRQDPGQGLRLIYYSQIVNDFQKGDIAEGYSVSREKKESFPLTVTSAQKNPTAFYLCASSRTGNHEQYFGPGTRLTVT.

CDR3 in amino acids: CASRAGANVLTF. The CDR3, as DNA: TGTGCCAGTAGGGCTGGGGCCAACGTCCTGACTTTC. This chain links TRBV19 with TRBJ2-6; D gene uncertain. CDR1 and CDR2 (germline): LNHDA, SQIVND (reference sequence). V lost 6 bases, J lost 2 bases, and 2 bases lay in between. The CDR3 covers 12 residues.

The V call is TRBV19, the J call TRBJ2-7; D is perhaps TRBD2 (6 bases). There are 13 residues in the CDR3. Germline assignment: CDR1 LNHDA and CDR2 SQIVND (reference sequence). V was cut by 3 bases and J by 3 bases, with 9 bases left in between. Here the CDR3 reads CASSMGSGYEQYF. The CDR3 bases are TGTGCCAGTAGTATGGGTAGCGGCTACGAGCAGTACTTC.

This clonotype was counted only a few times. This chain links TRBV11-2 with TRBJ2-1; D gene ambiguous. The CDR3 covers 14 residues. Germline loops: CDR1 SGHAT, CDR2 FQNNGV. The ends were cut back, 6 bases at V and 4 bases at J, with 13 bases in the middle. CDR3 DNA: TGTGCCAGCAGTCCCCAGACTGGTTACAATGAGCAGTTCTTC. It specifies CASSPQTGYNEQFF.

In this sample, this clonotype turned up many times. The V and J genes are TRBV5-1 and TRBJ2-5, with D possibly TRBD2 on 6 matching bases. Trimming left V 2 bases short and J 1 base short, with 6 bases between. Germline values: CDR1 SGHRS, CDR2 YFSETQ. This CDR3 has 13 amino acids. The CDR3 sequence is CASSFSGQETQYF. The DNA of the CDR3 is TGCGCCAGCAGCTTTAGCGGCCAAGAGACCCAGTACTTC.

This clonotype was seen at least ten times. The chain has TRBV20-1 and TRBJ2-2; D is unresolved. V was shortened by 3 bases and J by 1 base, with 12 bases between the two germline ends. Germline V gives CDR1 DFQATT, CDR2 SNEGSKA (reference sequence). This CDR3 is 15 amino acids long. The CDR3 DNA sequence: TGCAGTGCTAGTAATGCTGAAAAGAACACCGGGGAGCTGTTTTTT. As protein: CSASNAEKNTGELFF.

The gene calls are TRBV28 and TRBJ1-4; D perhaps matches TRBD1 (6 bases). Germline CDR1 reads MDHEN; CDR2 reads SYDVKM. This CDR3 spans 13 amino acids. Trimming took 8 bases from V and 8 from J, leaving 15 bases between them. CDR3 in amino acids: CASQTGNPEKLFF. The CDR3, as DNA: TGTGCCAGCCAAACAGGGAATCCAGAAAAACTGTTTTTT.

Ten or more counts support this clonotype. The chain recombines TRBV6-1 with TRBJ2-2; 8 bases align to TRBD2. The junction had 6 bases not matched to a gene; V was cut back by 6 bases and J by 6 bases. The CDR3 extends over 14 amino acids. Germline V gene lookup returns CDR1 MNHNS and CDR2 SASEGT. As DNA, the CDR3 is TGTGCCAGCAGGGGACTAGGCGGCGCCGGGGAGCTGTTTTTT. Protein product: CASRGLGGAGELFF.

Here the CDR3 reads CATLGGEQYF. For the CDR3, the DNA is TGTGCCACCCTCGGCGGCGAGCAGTACTTC. The J gene is TRBJ2-7, the V gene TRBV24-1; no reliable D call. CDR3 length equals 10 residues. Germline values: CDR1 KGHDR, CDR2 SFDVKD. The ends were cut back, 9 bases at V and 6 bases at J, with 8 bases in the middle.